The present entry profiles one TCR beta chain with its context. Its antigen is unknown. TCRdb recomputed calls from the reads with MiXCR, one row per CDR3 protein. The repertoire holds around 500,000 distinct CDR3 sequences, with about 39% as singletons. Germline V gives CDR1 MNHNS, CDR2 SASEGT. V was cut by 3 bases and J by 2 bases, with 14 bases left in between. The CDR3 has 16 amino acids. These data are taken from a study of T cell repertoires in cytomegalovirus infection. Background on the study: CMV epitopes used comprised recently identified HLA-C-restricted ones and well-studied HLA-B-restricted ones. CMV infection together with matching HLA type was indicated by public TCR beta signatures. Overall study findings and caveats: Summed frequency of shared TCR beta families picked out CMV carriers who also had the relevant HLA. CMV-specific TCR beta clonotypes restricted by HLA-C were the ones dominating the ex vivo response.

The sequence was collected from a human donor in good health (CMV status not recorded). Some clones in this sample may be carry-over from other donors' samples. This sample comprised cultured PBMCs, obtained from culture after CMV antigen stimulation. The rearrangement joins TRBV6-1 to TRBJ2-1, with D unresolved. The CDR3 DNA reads TGTGCCAGCAGTGACCTTTACTTGGGCCCCTACAATGAGCAGTTCTTC. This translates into CASSDLYLGPYNEQFF.